The following is a T cell receptor (beta chain) sequence with its context. Trimming removed 2 bases from V and 6 bases from J; junction bases left unmatched: 12. The V gene's germline CDR1 is SGHDT and CDR2 YYEEEE. This CDR3 is built from 17 residues. The authors' processing: Estimation of nucleated cell counts was performed using reference gene primer amplification. Sequencing was performed with immunoSEQ multiplex PCR; in TCRdb, only in-frame clones are kept and a portion is missing. V and J calls and clone size are given by that table; D and trimming were obtained from the DNA. The data show approximately 76,000 clones, with 87% seen just once and 6.5% to 8.5% held by the top ten. This entry comes from a study of blood T cell repertoires in COVID-19. At the level of the study: PBMCs, B-cell-depleted T cells, or T cells were the source of the cDNA or gDNA that made up the material.

The sequence was collected from a man aged 25-45 years with acute or convalescent COVID-19. The chain links TRBV5-6 to TRBJ2-1; 9 nucleotides line up with TRBD2. The source material was peripheral blood. The CDR3 here is CASSFFSGSLRSNEQFF. The CDR3 coding sequence is TGTGCCAGCAGCTTTTTTAGCGGGAGCCTGAGGTCCAATGAGCAGTTCTTC. Filled out from reference TRBV5-6 and TRBJ2-1, the complete variable domain reads DAGVTQSPTHLIKTRGQQVTLRCSPKSGHDTVSWYQQALGQGPQFIFQYYEEEERQRGNFPDRFSGHQFPNYSSELNVNALLLGDSALYLCASSFFSGSLRSNEQFFGPGTRLTVL.